This T cell receptor beta chain comes out of a study of T-cell reconstitution after alpha-beta-depleted transplantation in children. The length of the CDR3 is 15 residues. V was trimmed by 1 base and J by 3 bases, leaving 11 bases between them. Per germline, CDR1 SEHNR and CDR2 FQNEAQ (reference sequence). This clonotype appeared many times. The authors prepared the TCRbeta library with unique molecular identifiers. TCRdb used MiXCR to reprocess the PCR reads, holding one entry per CDR3 protein. The sample has about 72,000 distinct CDR3 sequences, roughly 6.6% seen once. The chain recombines TRBV7-9 with TRBJ2-3; D might be TRBD1 (5 bases). The material sequenced was PBMCs from the stem cell graft donor, taken from the stem cell graft. This sequence originates from a human donor who donated a stem cell graft to a child with acute lymphoblastic leukemia. The DNA for the CDR3 is TGTGCCAGCAGCTTAGGGGCAGGGCGGACAGATACGCAGTATTTT. Translating gives CASSLGAGRTDTQYF.